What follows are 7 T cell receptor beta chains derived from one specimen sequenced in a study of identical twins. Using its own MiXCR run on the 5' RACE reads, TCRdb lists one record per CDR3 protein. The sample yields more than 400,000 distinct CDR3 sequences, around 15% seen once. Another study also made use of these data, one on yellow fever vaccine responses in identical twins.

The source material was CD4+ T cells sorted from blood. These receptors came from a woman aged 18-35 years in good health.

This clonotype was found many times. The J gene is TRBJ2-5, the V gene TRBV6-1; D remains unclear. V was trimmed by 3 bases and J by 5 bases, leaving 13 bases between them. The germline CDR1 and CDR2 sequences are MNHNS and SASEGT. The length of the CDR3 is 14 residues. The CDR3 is CASSDRSKRETQYF. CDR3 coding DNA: TGTGCCAGCAGTGACCGTTCGAAACGCGAGACCCAGTACTTC.

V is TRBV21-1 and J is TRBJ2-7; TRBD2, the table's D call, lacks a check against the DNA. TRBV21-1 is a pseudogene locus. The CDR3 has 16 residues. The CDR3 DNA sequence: TGTGCCAGCAGCAAAGTGGCGACTAGCGGGGTCTACGAGCAGTACGTC. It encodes CASSKVATSGVYEQYV.

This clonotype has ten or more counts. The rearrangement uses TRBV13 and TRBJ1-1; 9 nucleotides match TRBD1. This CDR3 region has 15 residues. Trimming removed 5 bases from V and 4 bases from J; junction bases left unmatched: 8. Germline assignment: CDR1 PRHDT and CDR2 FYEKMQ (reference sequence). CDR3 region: CASSRGQGTPTEAFF. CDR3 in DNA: TGTGCCAGCAGCCGAGGACAGGGGACACCCACTGAAGCTTTCTTT.

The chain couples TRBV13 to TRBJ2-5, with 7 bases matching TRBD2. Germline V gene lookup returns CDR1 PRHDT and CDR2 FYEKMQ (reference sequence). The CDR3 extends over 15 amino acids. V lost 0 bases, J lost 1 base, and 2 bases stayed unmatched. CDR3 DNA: TGTGCCAGCAGCTTAGGCCGGGGGGTCCAAGAGACCCAGTACTTC. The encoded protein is CASSLGRGVQETQYF.

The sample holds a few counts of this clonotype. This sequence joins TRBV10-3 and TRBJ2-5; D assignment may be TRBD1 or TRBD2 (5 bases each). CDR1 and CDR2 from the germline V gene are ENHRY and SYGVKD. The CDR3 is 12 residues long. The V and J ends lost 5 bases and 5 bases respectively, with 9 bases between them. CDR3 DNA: TGTGCCATCAGTCAGGGACCTGAGACCCAGTACTTC. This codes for CAISQGPETQYF.

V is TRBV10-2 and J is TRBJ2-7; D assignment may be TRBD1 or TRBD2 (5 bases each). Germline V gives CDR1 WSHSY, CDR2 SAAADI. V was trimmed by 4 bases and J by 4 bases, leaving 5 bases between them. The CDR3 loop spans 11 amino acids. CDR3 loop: CASSGGYEQYV. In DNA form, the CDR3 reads TGCGCCAGCAGTGGGGGGTACGAGCAGTACGTC.

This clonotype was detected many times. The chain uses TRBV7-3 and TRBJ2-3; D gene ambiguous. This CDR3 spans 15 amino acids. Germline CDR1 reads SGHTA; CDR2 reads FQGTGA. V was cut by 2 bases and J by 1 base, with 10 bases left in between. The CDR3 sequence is CASSLYGGRTDTQYF. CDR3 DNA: TGTGCCAGCAGCTTATACGGTGGACGCACAGATACGCAGTATTTT.